This T cell receptor (beta chain) was recorded in a study of OX40 agonist ivuxolimab in advanced cancers. Profiled with immunoSEQ multiplex PCR; TCRdb holds only in-frame clones, not every one. The data show tens of thousands of clones, approximately 78% seen once. The J segment lost 4 bases and the V segment lost 5 bases, leaving 20 bases of the junction unmatched. In germline, CDR1 is SGHTA, CDR2 FQGTGA. The CDR3 loop spans 21 amino acids. The sample here was CD4+ or CD8+ T cells sorted from blood, taken in a trial of the OX40 agonist ivuxolimab. The sequence was collected from an adult with an advanced solid tumor such as melanoma, head and neck, liver or kidney cancer. The chain couples TRBV7-3 to TRBJ2-1, with TRBD2 matching 13 bases. The CDR3 loop reads CASSTLRTSGRGPLAYNEQFF. The CDR3 bases are TGTGCCAGCAGCACTCTTAGGACTAGCGGGAGAGGCCCCCTCGCTTACAATGAGCAGTTCTTC.